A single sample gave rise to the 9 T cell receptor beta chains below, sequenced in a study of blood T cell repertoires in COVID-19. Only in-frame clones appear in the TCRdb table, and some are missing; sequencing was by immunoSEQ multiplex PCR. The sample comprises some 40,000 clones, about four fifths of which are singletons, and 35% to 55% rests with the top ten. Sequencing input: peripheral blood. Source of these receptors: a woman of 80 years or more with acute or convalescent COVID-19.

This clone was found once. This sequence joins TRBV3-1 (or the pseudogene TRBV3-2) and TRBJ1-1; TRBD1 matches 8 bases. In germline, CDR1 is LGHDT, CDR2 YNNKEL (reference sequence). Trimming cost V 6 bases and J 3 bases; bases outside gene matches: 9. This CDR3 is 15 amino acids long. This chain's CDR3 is CASRPGQGGDTEAFF. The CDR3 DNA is TGTGCCAGCAGGCCCGGACAGGGTGGGGACACTGAAGCTTTCTTT.

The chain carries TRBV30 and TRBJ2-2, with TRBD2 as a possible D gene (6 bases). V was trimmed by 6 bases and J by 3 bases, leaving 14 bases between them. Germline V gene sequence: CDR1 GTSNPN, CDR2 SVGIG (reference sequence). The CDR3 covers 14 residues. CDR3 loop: CACGSGPYTGELFF. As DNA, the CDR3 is TGTGCCTGCGGGAGCGGGCCTTACACCGGGGAGCTGTTTTTT.

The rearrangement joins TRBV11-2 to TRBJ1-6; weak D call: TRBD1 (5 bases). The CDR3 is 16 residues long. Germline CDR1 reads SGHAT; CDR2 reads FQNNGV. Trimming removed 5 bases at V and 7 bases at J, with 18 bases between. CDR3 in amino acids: CASSPRQGRSNSPLHF. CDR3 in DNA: TGTGCCAGCAGCCCCCGCCAGGGAAGGTCAAATTCACCCCTCCACTTT.

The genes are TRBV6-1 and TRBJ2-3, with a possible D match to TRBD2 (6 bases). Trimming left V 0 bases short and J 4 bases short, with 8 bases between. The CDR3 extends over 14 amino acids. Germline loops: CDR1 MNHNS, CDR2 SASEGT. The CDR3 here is CASSEAGTPDTQYF. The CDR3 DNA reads TGTGCCAGCAGTGAAGCGGGGACTCCAGATACGCAGTATTTT.

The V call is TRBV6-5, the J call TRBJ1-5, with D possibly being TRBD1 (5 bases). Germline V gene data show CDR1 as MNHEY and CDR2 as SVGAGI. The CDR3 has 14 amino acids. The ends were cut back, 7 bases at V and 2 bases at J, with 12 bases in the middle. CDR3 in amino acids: CASTGTGGNQPQHF. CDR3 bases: TGTGCCAGCACTGGGACGGGGGGCAATCAGCCCCAGCATTTT.

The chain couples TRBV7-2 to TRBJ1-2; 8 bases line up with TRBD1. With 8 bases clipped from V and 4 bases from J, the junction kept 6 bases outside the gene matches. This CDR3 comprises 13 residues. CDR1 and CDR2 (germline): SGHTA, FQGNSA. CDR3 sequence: CASAAGGGYGYTF. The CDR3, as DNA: TGTGCCAGCGCGGCAGGGGGCGGCTATGGCTACACCTTC. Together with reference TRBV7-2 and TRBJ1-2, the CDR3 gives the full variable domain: GAGVSQSPSNKVTEKGKDVELRCDPISGHTALYWYRQSLGQGLEFLIYFQGNSAPDKSGLPSDRFSAERTGGSVSTLTIQRTQQEDSAVYLCASAAGGGYGYTFGSGTRLTVV.

The CDR3 DNA is TGTGCCAACCCTCTCCCGGACAGCCAATCTGGCTACACCTTC. Its protein product is CANPLPDSQSGYTF. This chain links TRBV2 with TRBJ1-2, with TRBD1 as a possible D gene (6 bases). Trimming shortened V by 10 bases and J by 7 bases, and 22 bases separated the two germline ends. Germline V gives CDR1 SNHLY, CDR2 FYNNEI. This CDR3 has 14 residues.

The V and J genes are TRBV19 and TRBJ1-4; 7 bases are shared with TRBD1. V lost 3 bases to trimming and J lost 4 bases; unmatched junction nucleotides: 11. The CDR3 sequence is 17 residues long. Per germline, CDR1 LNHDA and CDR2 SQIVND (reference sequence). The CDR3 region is CASSIHRGPLNNEKLFF. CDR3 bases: TGTGCCAGTAGTATTCACAGGGGCCCTCTCAATAATGAAAAACTGTTTTTT.

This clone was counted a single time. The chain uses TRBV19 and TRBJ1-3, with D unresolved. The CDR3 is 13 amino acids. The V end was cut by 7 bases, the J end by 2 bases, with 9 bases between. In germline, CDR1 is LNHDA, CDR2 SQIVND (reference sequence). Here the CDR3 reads CASMKEAGNTIYF. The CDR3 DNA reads TGTGCCAGTATGAAGGAGGCTGGAAACACCATATATTTT.